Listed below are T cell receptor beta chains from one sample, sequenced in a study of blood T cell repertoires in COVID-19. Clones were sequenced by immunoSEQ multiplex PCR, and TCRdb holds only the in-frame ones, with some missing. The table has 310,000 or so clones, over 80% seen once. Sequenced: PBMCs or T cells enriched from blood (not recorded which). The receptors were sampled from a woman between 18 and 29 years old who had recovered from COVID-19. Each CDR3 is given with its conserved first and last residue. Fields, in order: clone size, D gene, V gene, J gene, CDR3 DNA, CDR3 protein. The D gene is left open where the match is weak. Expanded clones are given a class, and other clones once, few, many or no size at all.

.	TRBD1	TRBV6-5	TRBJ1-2	TGTGCCAGCAGTTACGGACAGGTCTTCGGCTACACCTTC	CASSYGQVFGYTF
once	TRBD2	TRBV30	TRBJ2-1	TGTGCCTGGCAGCGGGGGAGCTCCTACAATGAGCAGTTCTTC	CAWQRGSSYNEQFF
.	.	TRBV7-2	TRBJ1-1	TGTGCCAGCAGCTTATATTCTGCGGGCCGGGTCATGAACACTGAAGCTTTCTTT	CASSLYSAGRVMNTEAFF
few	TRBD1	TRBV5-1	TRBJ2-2	TGCGCCAGCAGCCTGGACAGGGCGAACACCGGGGAGCTGTTTTTT	CASSLDRANTGELFF
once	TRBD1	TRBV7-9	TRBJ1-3	TGTGCCAGCAGCTCGACAGGGAGGTTTGGAAACACCATATATTTT	CASSSTGRFGNTIYF
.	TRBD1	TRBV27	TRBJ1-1	TGTGCCAGCAGTCGCCGCGACAGGGCCGCTGAAGCTTTCTTT	CASSRRDRAAEAFF
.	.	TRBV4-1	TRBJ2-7	TGCGCCAGCAGCCAAGGACAGCTAGCCTACGAGCAGTACTTC	CASSQGQLAYEQYF
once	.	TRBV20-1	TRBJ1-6	TGCAGTGCTGGGGGGAATTCACCCCTCCACTTT	CSAGGNSPLHF
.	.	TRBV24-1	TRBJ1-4	TGTGCCACCAGTGATTGGGCGGAAAAACTGTTTTTT	CATSDWAEKLFF
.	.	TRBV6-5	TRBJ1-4	TGTGCCAGCAGTTACTCCGGGGAAAAACTGTTTTTT	CASSYSGEKLFF
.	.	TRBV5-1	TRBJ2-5	TGCGCCAGCAGCTCGTCACTTTCTACGGGGGAGACCCAGTACTTC	CASSSSLSTGETQYF
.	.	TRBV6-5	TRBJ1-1	TGTGCCAGCAGTTTCGGGGGCACTGAAGCTTTCTTT	CASSFGGTEAFF
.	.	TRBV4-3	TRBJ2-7	TGCGCCAGCAGCCAAGACAGGGCTACCTACGAGCAGTACTTC	CASSQDRATYEQYF
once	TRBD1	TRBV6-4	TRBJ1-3	TGTGCCAGTCGACAGGGGACAGTGTCCGGAAACACCATATATTTT	CASRQGTVSGNTIYF
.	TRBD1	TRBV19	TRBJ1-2	TGTGCCAGTACCGCGACAGGGGACCCAAACTATGGCTACACCTTC	CASTATGDPNYGYTF